Each of the 10 T cell receptor beta chains below was sequenced from the same sample in a study of T cell changes during pregnancy in multiple sclerosis. Measured with immunoSEQ multiplex PCR; TCRdb has only the in-frame clones, and not every one. The data show around 69,000 clones, with 75% to 95% seen just once and roughly 5.2% held by the top ten. Sequencing used CD8+ T cells from peripheral blood mononuclear cells, obtained before pregnancy. Receptors were obtained from a female donor with multiple sclerosis, enrolled in a pregnancy study.

The chain carries TRBV6-5 and TRBJ2-5, with TRBD2 matching over 13 bases. With V trimmed by 7 bases and J by 2 bases, 4 bases remained unmatched. CDR3 length: 15 amino acids. Germline CDR1 MNHEY, CDR2 SVGAGI. The CDR3 sequence is CASTTSGGPQETQYF. CDR3 coding DNA: TGTGCCAGCACGACTAGCGGGGGGCCACAAGAGACCCAGTACTTC.

The chain joins TRBV27 to TRBJ2-1; D not resolved. Germline loops: CDR1 MNHEY, CDR2 SMNVEV (reference sequence). The CDR3 loop spans 13 amino acids. Trimming removed 1 base at V and 5 bases at J, with 6 bases between. Here the CDR3 DNA reads TGTGCCAGCAGTTTATATGAGGACAATGAGCAGTTCTTC. This encodes CASSLYEDNEQFF.

This clone showed up just a few times. This sample also contains other DNA sequences that code for the same CDR3. The chain recombines TRBV5-6 with TRBJ1-1; D is unclear. The CDR3 sequence is 12 residues long. Germline CDR1 and CDR2: SGHDT and YYEEEE. V was pared by 3 bases and J by 5 bases, with 8 bases between. The CDR3 spells CASSSGLTEAFF. The CDR3 DNA sequence: TGTGCCAGCAGCTCGGGTCTTACTGAAGCTTTCTTT.

The chain is built from TRBV5-1 and TRBJ2-5; TRBD2 might be the D (5 bases). CDR1 SGHRS and CDR2 YFSETQ come from the germline V gene. With 0 bases removed from V and 1 base from J, the gap between germline ends came to 10 bases. This CDR3 region has 15 residues. For the CDR3, the DNA is TGCGCCAGCAGCTTGGGGGCGGGCACCCAAGAGACCCAGTACTTC. Amino acids: CASSLGAGTQETQYF. The variable domain in full, completed from reference TRBV5-1 and TRBJ2-5, reads KAGVTQTPRYLIKTRGQQVTLSCSPISGHRSVSWYQQTPGQGLQFLFEYFSETQRNKGNFPGRFSGRQFSNSRSEMNVSTLELGDSALYLCASSLGAGTQETQYFGPGTRLLVL.

This sequence joins TRBV6-6 and TRBJ2-7; D ambiguous. From germline, CDR1 is MNHNY and CDR2 SVGAGI (reference sequence). V was clipped by 7 bases and J by 2 bases, with 9 bases between them. The CDR3 runs to 12 residues. The CDR3 here is CASTYDTYEQYF. CDR3 nucleotides: TGTGCCAGCACCTATGACACCTACGAGCAGTACTTC.

The V and J genes are TRBV19 and TRBJ2-5; TRBD2 agrees at 13 bases. Trimming at V came to 5 bases and at J to 1 base, leaving 4 bases not matched to a gene. Germline CDR1 reads LNHDA; CDR2 reads SQIVND (reference sequence). This CDR3 spans 16 amino acids. This CDR3 reads CASSVTSGGAQETQYF. Written as DNA, the CDR3 is TGTGCCAGTAGTGTCACTAGCGGGGGGGCCCAAGAGACCCAGTACTTC.

This clone was picked up a small number of times. J is TRBJ1-5 and V is TRBV6-5; a weak D match, TRBD1 (5 bases). Trimming cost V 2 bases and J 3 bases, with 8 bases left between them. Germline CDR1 and CDR2: MNHEY and SVGAGI. This CDR3 has 14 residues. CDR3 region: CASSYVGVNQPQHF. The DNA of the CDR3 is TGTGCCAGCAGTTACGTAGGGGTCAATCAGCCCCAGCATTTT.

The chain joins TRBV10-1 to TRBJ2-7; D gene ambiguous. The CDR3 spans 13 residues. Trimming cost V 2 bases and J 3 bases, with 8 bases left between them. The V gene's germline CDR1 is WNHNN and CDR2 SYGVQD (reference sequence). The CDR3 region is CASSEARSYEQYF. CDR3 in DNA: TGCGCCAGCAGTGAGGCCAGAAGCTACGAGCAGTACTTC.

This rearrangement joins TRBV4-1 to TRBJ2-3; TRBD2 might be the D (5 bases). V was shortened by 0 bases and J by 2 bases, with 6 bases between the two germline ends. The length of the CDR3 is 14 residues. CDR1 is MGHRA, CDR2 YSYEKL, per germline. CDR3 amino acids: CASSQETNTDTQYF. Here the CDR3 DNA reads TGCGCCAGCAGCCAAGAGACTAACACAGATACGCAGTATTTT.

This sequence joins TRBV6-6 and TRBJ2-5, with D unresolved. The CDR3 totals 12 residues. Germline loops: CDR1 MNHNY, CDR2 SVGAGI (reference sequence). Trimming left V 5 bases short and J 1 base short, with 5 bases between. In nucleotides, the CDR3 is TGTGCCAGCAGTGAGGTCCAAGAGACCCAGTACTTC. Encoded protein: CASSEVQETQYF.